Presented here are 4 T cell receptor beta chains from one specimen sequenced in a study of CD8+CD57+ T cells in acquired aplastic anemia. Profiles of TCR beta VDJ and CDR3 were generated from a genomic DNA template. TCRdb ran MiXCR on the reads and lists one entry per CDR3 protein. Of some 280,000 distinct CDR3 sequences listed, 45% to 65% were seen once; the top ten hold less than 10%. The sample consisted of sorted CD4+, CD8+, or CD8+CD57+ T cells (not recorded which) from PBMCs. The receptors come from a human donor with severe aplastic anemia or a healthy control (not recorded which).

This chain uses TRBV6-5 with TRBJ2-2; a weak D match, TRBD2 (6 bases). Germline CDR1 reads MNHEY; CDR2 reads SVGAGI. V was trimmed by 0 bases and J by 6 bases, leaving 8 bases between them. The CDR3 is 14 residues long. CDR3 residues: CASSYSPGAGELFF. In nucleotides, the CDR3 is TGTGCCAGCAGTTACTCTCCGGGGGCCGGGGAGCTGTTTTTT.

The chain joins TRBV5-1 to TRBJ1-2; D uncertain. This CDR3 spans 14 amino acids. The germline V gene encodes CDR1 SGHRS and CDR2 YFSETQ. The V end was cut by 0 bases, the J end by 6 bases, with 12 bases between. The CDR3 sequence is CASSLALPGNGYTF. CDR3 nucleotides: TGCGCCAGCAGCTTGGCCCTACCCGGGAATGGCTACACCTTC.

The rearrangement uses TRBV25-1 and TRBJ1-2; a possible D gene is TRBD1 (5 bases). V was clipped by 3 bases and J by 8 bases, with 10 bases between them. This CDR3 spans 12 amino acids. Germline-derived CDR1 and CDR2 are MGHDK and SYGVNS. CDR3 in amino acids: CASSDPGRGYTF. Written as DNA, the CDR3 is TGTGCCAGCAGTGACCCAGGGAGGGGCTACACCTTC.

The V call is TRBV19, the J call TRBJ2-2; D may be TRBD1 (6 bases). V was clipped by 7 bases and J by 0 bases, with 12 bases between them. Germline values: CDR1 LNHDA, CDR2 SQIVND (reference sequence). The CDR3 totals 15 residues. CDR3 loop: CASTKQGPNTGELFF. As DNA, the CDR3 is TGTGCCAGTACCAAACAGGGTCCGAACACCGGGGAGCTGTTTTTT. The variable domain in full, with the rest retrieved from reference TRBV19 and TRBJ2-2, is DGGITQSPKYLFRKEGQNVTLSCEQNLNHDAMYWYRQDPGQGLRLIYYSQIVNDFQKGDIAEGYSVSREKKESFPLTVTSAQKNPTAFYLCASTKQGPNTGELFFGEGSRLTVL.